This T cell receptor (beta chain) was obtained from a study of cytotoxic CD8 clonotypes in ibrutinib-treated CLL. Study details: Partial response occurred in 24 patients and complete response in 2; at median roughly 74 months, around 14 remained remitted and some 12 progressed. Mean per-sample yields comprised roughly 280,000 productive templates and 85,000 to 95,000 productive rearrangements.

A 1 in 200,000 to 1 in 1 million T cell depth was the sequencing target. Sequencing was performed with immunoSEQ multiplex PCR; in TCRdb, only in-frame clones are kept and a portion is missing. The sample lists hundreds of thousands of clones; under 70% were seen once. Germline lookup yields CDR1 ENHRY and CDR2 SYGVKD. With 5 bases clipped from V and 0 bases from J, the junction kept 10 bases outside the gene matches. This CDR3 is 16 amino acids long. This chain connects TRBV10-3 to TRBJ2-7; 7 bases are shared with TRBD1. The source material was PBMCs, sampled after 36 months of ibrutinib treatment. The sequence derives from a human donor with chronic lymphocytic leukemia. CDR3 amino acids: CAISQTQGDSSYEQYF. CDR3 sequence (DNA): TGTGCCATCAGTCAAACCCAGGGGGATAGCTCCTACGAGCAGTACTTC.